Sequencing of this T cell receptor (beta chain) was carried out in a study of T cell repertoires in cytomegalovirus infection. This clonotype occurred many times. In TCRdb, the reads were re-called with MiXCR into one record per CDR3 protein. Among 65,000 to 90,000 distinct CDR3 sequences listed, about 3.8% were seen once. What was sequenced was PBMCs. This TCR derives from a human donor in good health (CMV status not recorded). Some clones in this sample may be carry-over from other donors' samples.

Here the CDR3 reads CASSLQGQTYNEQFF. The CDR3 DNA reads TGTGCCAGCAGCTTACAAGGACAGACGTACAATGAGCAGTTCTTC. The rearrangement links TRBV7-2 to TRBJ2-1, with a possible D match to TRBD1 (6 bases). Germline V lookup: CDR1 SGHTA, CDR2 FQGNSA. There are 15 residues in the CDR3. V lost 2 bases, J lost 4 bases, and 12 bases lay in between. The full variable domain, its missing parts supplied by reference TRBV7-2 and TRBJ2-1, is GAGVSQSPSNKVTEKGKDVELRCDPISGHTALYWYRQSLGQGLEFLIYFQGNSAPDKSGLPSDRFSAERTGGSVSTLTIQRTQQEDSAVYLCASSLQGQTYNEQFFGPGTRLTVL.